This TCR beta chain was retrieved from a study of molecular identifiers for immune sequencing clone quantification. Study background: The replicate experiment used RNA from 20,000 or 100,000 naive CD8 cells. This RNA was split into five aliquots, and four of them were sequenced. Overall study findings and caveats: Clones carrying above 20 RNA copies accounted for over 97% of effector molecules, under 1% in naive cells.

Methods described previously were used for bulk TCR libraries, and listed TCR primers were applied. TCRdb re-called the PCR reads through MiXCR, storing one row per CDR3 protein. The table shows about 640,000 distinct CDR3 sequences, with around 20% occurring only once. Ten or more counts support this clonotype. Its antigen is unidentified. The CDR3 length is 11 residues. Germline CDR1 is SQVTM and CDR2 is ANQGSEA. The ends were cut back, 3 bases at V and 6 bases at J, with 9 bases in the middle. This TCR derives from a human donor in good health. Some libraries in this study had Jurkat cell RNA spiked in. The genes are TRBV29-1 and TRBJ2-7; D gene uncertain. The specimen sequenced was naive CD8+ T cells from blood, with Jurkat cell RNA spiked in. Subset here: FACS-sorted CD8+CD4-CCR7+CD45RA+ naive T cells. CDR3 amino acids: CSVERDGEQYF. CDR3 coding DNA: TGCAGCGTTGAGCGAGACGGCGAGCAGTACTTC.